The source of this T cell receptor (beta chain) is a study of T cells in localized non-small cell lung cancer. This clone was detected once. Sequencing used immunoSEQ multiplex PCR; TCRdb keeps in-frame clones, though not all of them. This sample has around 26,000 clones, with 80% to 90% found just once. Germline CDR1 reads SGHVS; CDR2 reads FNYEAQ. The CDR3 is 13 residues long. V was trimmed by 1 base and J by 7 bases, leaving 8 bases between them. The source was peripheral blood, collected before any cancer treatment. This rearrangement joins TRBV7-6 to TRBJ2-1, with a weak D call TRBD2 (6 bases). The receptor was isolated from a woman aged 18-55 years with stage I lung adenocarcinoma. The CDR3 loop is CASSLGLENEQFF. The CDR3 bases are TGTGCCAGCAGCTTAGGACTAGAGAATGAGCAGTTCTTC.